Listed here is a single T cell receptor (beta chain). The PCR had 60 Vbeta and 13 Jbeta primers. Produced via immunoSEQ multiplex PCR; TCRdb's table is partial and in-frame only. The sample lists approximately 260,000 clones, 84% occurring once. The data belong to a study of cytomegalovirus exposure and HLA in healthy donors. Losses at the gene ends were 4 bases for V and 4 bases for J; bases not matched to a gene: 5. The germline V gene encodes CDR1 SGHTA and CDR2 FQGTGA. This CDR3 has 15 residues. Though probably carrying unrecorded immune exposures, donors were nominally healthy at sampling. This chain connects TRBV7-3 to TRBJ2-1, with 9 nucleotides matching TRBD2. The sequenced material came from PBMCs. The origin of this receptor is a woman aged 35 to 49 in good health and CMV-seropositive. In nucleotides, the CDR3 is TGTGCCAGCAGCTCAGCGGGAGGCTTATACAATGAGCAGTTCTTC. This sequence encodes CASSSAGGLYNEQFF.